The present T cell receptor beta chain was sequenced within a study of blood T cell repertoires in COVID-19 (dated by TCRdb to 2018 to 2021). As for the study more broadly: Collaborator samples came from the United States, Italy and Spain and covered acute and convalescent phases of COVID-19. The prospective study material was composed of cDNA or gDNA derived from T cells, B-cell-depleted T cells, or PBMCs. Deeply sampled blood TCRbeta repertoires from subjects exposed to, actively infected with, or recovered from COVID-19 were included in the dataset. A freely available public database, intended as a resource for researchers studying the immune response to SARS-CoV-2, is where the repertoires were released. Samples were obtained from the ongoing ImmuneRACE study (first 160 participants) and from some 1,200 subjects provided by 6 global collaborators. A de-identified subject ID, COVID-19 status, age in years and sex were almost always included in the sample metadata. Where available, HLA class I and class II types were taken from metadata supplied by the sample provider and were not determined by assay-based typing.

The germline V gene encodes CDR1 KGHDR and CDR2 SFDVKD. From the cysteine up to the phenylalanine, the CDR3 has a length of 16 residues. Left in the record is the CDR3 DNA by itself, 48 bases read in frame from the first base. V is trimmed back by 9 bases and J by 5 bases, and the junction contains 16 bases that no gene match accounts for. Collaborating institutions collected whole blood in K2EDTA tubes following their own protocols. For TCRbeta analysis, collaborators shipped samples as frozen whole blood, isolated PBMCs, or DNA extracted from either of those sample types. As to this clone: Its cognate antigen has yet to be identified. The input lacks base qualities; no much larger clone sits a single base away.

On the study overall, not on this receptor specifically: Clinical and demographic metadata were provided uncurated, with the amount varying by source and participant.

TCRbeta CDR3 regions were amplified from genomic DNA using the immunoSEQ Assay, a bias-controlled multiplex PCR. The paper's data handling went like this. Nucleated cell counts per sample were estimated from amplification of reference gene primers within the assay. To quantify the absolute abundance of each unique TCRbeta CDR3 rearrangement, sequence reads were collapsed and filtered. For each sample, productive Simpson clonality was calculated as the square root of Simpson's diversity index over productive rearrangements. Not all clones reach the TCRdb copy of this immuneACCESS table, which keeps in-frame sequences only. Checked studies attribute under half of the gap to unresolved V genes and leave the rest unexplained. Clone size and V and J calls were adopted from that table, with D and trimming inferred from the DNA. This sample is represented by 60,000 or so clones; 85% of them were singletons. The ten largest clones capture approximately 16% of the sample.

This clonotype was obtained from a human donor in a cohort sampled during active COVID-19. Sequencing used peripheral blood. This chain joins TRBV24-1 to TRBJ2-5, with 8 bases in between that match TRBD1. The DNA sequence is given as TGTGCCACCTCTCCTTCAGGGGGCGGATTATGGGAGACCCAGTACTTC. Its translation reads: CATSPSGGGLWETQYF.